One sample yielded the 16 T cell receptor beta chains listed below, sequenced in a study of shared clonotypes between healthy human individuals. Libraries were prepared by immunoSEQ multiplex PCR; TCRdb keeps only in-frame clonotypes and omits some of them. This table has approximately 1,500,000 clones, roughly 98% appearing once. Sequences were obtained from naive CD4+ T cells sorted from blood. Regarding subset: CD45RA+ positively selected. These receptors were taken from a young man in good health.

The chain joins TRBV25-1 to TRBJ2-5; 11 nucleotides line up with TRBD2. Germline V gene sequence: CDR1 MGHDK, CDR2 SYGVNS. CDR3 length: 15 residues. V lost 3 bases to trimming and J lost 5 bases; unmatched junction nucleotides: 5. This chain's CDR3 is CASSDSGRAEETQYF. CDR3 DNA sequence: TGTGCCAGCAGTGATAGCGGGAGGGCCGAGGAGACCCAGTACTTC.

The rearrangement links TRBV14 to TRBJ2-1; either TRBD1 or TRBD2 may supply D (8 bases each). CDR1 and CDR2 (germline): SGHDN, FVKESK. Trimming removed 4 bases at V and 2 bases at J, with 27 bases between. This CDR3 has 20 amino acids. CDR3 protein: CASSRRATGVSGITYNEQFF. In nucleotides, the CDR3 is TGTGCCAGCAGCCGAAGAGCGACAGGGGTTAGCGGGATAACCTACAATGAGCAGTTCTTC.

The count of this clone is one. The rearrangement links TRBV4-1 to TRBJ2-7, with D maybe TRBD2 (5 bases). Trimming removed 0 bases from V and 5 bases from J, with 11 bases in between. Germline values: CDR1 MGHRA, CDR2 YSYEKL. This CDR3 is built from 14 residues. This chain's CDR3 is CASSQDPFGNEQYF. The CDR3 DNA sequence: TGCGCCAGCAGCCAAGATCCTTTCGGGAACGAGCAGTACTTC.

The CDR3 sequence: CASRAREGVTYEQYF. DNA for the CDR3: TGTGCCAGCAGGGCACGGGAGGGAGTGACCTACGAGCAGTACTTC. This chain joins TRBV11-3 and TRBJ2-7, with 8 positions matching TRBD2. The CDR3 is 15 amino acids. The V and J ends lost 6 bases and 2 bases, in that order; junction bases with no gene match: 9. Per germline, CDR1 SGHNT and CDR2 YENEEA.

The rearrangement uses TRBV5-1 and TRBJ1-2; D is unclear. The CDR3 has 14 residues. V gave up 2 bases and J gave up 3 bases, with 11 bases separating them. Germline values: CDR1 SGHRS, CDR2 YFSETQ. The chain's CDR3 is CASSFRGPDYGYTF. The CDR3 DNA is TGCGCCAGCAGCTTCCGAGGTCCTGACTATGGCTACACCTTC.

This clone was detected only once. The V and J genes are TRBV7-2 and TRBJ2-3; 7 bases are shared with TRBD2. Germline values: CDR1 SGHTA, CDR2 FQGNSA. CDR3 length equals 18 residues. Trimming removed 3 bases from V and 0 bases from J; junction bases left unmatched: 12. The CDR3 region is CASSLFPVGGRSTDTQYF. The CDR3 nucleotides read TGTGCCAGCAGCTTGTTTCCGGTTGGCGGGAGAAGCACAGATACGCAGTATTTT.

Concerning this clone: This CDR3 is also generated by other DNA sequences in the sample. CDR3 residues: CASSLGASGSYEQYF. The CDR3 bases are TGTGCCAGCAGCTTAGGGGCTAGCGGGAGCTACGAGCAGTACTTC. This rearrangement joins TRBV7-9 to TRBJ2-7; the match to TRBD2 covers 10 bases. The CDR3 consists of 15 residues. The germline gives CDR1 SEHNR, CDR2 FQNEAQ (reference sequence). The V segment lost 1 base and the J segment 3 bases; nucleotides outside the gene matches: 3.

This clone appeared a single time. This rearrangement joins TRBV7-9 to TRBJ1-1; 10 positions match TRBD1. Germline CDR1 is SEHNR and CDR2 is FQNEAQ (reference sequence). J lost 7 bases, V lost 4 bases, and 6 bases had no gene match. The CDR3 covers 14 residues. CDR3 bases: TGTGCCAGCAGCTCCCGGGACAGGGGAGGTGAAGCTTTCTTT. Protein product: CASSSRDRGGEAFF. Variable domain in full (rest from reference TRBV7-9 and TRBJ1-1): DTGVSQNPRHKITKRGQNVTFRCDPISEHNRLYWYRQTLGQGPEFLTYFQNEAQLEKSRLLSDRFSAERPKGSFSTLEIQRTEQGDSAMYLCASSSRDRGGEAFFGQGTRLTVV.

V gene TRBV28 combines with J gene TRBJ1-1; 8 bases are a match to TRBD1. J was trimmed by 1 base and V by 6 bases; bases with no gene match: 7. This CDR3 has 15 amino acids. The germline gives CDR1 MDHEN, CDR2 SYDVKM. The CDR3 region has the DNA TGTGCCAGCAGCCCCCCGGACAGGGAGAACACTGAAGCTTTCTTT. It is translated as CASSPPDRENTEAFF.

The chain has TRBV5-6 and TRBJ1-5; TRBD1 agrees at 8 bases. Germline CDR1 reads SGHDT; CDR2 reads YYEEEE. This CDR3 comprises 16 residues. Losses at the gene ends were 2 bases for V and 1 base for J; bases not matched to a gene: 5. CDR3 nucleotides: TGTGCCAGCAGCTTAAACAGGGGGTTGAGCAATCAGCCCCAGCATTTT. Protein product: CASSLNRGLSNQPQHF.

The rearrangement links TRBV25-1 to TRBJ2-7; TRBD2 agrees at 8 bases. Germline CDR1 is MGHDK and CDR2 is SYGVNS. The CDR3 runs 17 residues. The V segment lost 3 bases and the J segment 2 bases; nucleotides outside the gene matches: 12. CDR3 amino acids: CASSDTALVSGAYEQYF. As DNA, the CDR3 is TGTGCCAGCAGTGATACGGCACTGGTTAGCGGGGCCTACGAGCAGTACTTC.

The chain joins TRBV5-4 to TRBJ2-1; TRBD1 matches 7 bases. Germline trimming cut 5 bases from V and 9 bases from J; bases unmatched to any gene: 11. Germline loops: CDR1 SGHNT, CDR2 YYREEE (reference sequence). The CDR3 sequence is 14 residues long. CDR3 DNA sequence: TGTGCCAGCAGTTCGCCCGCACAGGGGTCTGAGCAGTTCTTC. Translated, it gives CASSSPAQGSEQFF. Full variable domain (remainder filled in from reference TRBV5-4 and TRBJ2-1): ETGVTQSPTHLIKTRGQQVTLRCSSQSGHNTVSWYQQALGQGPQFIFQYYREEENGRGNFPPRFSGLQFPNYSSELNVNALELDDSALYLCASSSPAQGSEQFFGPGTRLTVL.

The V and J genes are TRBV15 and TRBJ2-3; no clear D gene. CDR1 and CDR2 (germline): LNHNV, YYDKDF (reference sequence). Trimming took 1 base from V and 2 from J, leaving 10 bases between them. The CDR3 sequence is 15 residues long. This chain's CDR3 is CATSRGRLNTDTQYF. In DNA, the CDR3 is TGTGCCACCAGCAGAGGAAGACTCAACACAGATACGCAGTATTTT.

CDR3 region: CASSFGRPGQGAGNTIYF. Here the CDR3 DNA reads TGTGCCAGCAGCTTCGGGAGACCGGGACAGGGGGCGGGAAACACCATATATTTT. The chain employs TRBV7-9 and TRBJ1-3; TRBD1 matches at 12 bases. The CDR3 length is 18 residues. Germline V gene sequence: CDR1 SEHNR, CDR2 FQNEAQ (reference sequence). The ends lost 3 bases at V and 4 bases at J; junction bases unmatched: 10.

The chain is built from TRBV7-9 and TRBJ2-6, with D unresolved. This CDR3 contains 16 residues. CDR1 SEHNR and CDR2 FQNEAQ come from the germline V gene (reference sequence). V lost 1 base and J lost 0, with 7 bases in between. In DNA form, the CDR3 reads TGTGCCAGCAGCTTAGGTGAAGACTCTGGGGCCAACGTCCTGACTTTC. It codes for CASSLGEDSGANVLTF.

The chain couples TRBV7-8 to TRBJ2-7, with D hard to call. Per the germline V gene, CDR1 is SGHVS and CDR2 is FQNEAQ. V lost 4 bases, J lost 0 bases, and 13 bases lay in between. The CDR3 is 15 amino acids. CDR3 sequence reads: CASSYGDLTSYEQYF. The CDR3 DNA follows: TGTGCCAGCAGCTATGGTGATCTTACCTCCTACGAGCAGTACTTC.